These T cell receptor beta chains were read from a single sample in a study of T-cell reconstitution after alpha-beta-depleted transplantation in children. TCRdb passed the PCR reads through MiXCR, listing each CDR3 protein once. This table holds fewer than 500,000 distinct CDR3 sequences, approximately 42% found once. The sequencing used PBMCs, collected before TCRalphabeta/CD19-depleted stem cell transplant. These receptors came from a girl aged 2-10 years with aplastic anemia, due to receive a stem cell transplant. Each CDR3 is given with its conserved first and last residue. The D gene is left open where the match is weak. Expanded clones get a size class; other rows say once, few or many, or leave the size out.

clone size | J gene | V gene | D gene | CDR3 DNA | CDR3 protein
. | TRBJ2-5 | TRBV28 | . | TGTGCCAGCAGTCCTTATGAAGAGACCCAGTACTTC | CASSPYEETQYF
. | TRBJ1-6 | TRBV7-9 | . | TGTGCCAGCAGCTTAACCGACAGTACTTCACCCCTCCACTTT | CASSLTDSTSPLHF
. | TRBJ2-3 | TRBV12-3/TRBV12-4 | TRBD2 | TGTGCCAGCTCGACTAGCGGGGGTATAGATACGCAGTATTTT | CASSTSGGIDTQYF
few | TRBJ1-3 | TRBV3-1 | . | TGTGCCAGCAGCCAGGGGGACCGCGGAAACACCATATATTTT | CASSQGDRGNTIYF
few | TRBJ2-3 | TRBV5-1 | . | TGCGCCAGCAGCCTGGGGGATCCGAGATACACAGATACGCAGTATTTT | CASSLGDPRYTDTQYF
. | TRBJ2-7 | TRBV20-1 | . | TGCAGTGCTAGAGTCTCCAGCGGCGGACGCGAGCAGTACTTC | CSARVSSGGREQYF
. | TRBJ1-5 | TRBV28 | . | TGTGCCATAGGGCGGGCCGCGGGCAGCAATCAGCCCCAGCATTTT | CAIGRAAGSNQPQHF
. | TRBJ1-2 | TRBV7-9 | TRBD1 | TGTGCCAGCAGCCGGATCGGGACAGGGGGGGAGGATGGCTACACCTTC | CASSRIGTGGEDGYTF
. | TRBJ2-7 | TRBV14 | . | TGTGCCAGCAGCCAAGAACAGGGCAGGGTGAGGGACACCTCCTACGAGCAGTACTTC | CASSQEQGRVRDTSYEQYF
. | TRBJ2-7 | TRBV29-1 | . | TGCAGCGTTGTGCGGGCCGACTACGAGCAGTACTTC | CSVVRADYEQYF
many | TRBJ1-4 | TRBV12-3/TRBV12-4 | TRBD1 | TGTGCCAGCAGTTCGGGACAGCGAGCAACTAATGAAAAACTGTTTTTT | CASSSGQRATNEKLFF
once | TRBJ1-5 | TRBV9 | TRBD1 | TGTGCCAGCAGCGGAGGGACAGCCGATGGGCCCCAGCATTTT | CASSGGTADGPQHF
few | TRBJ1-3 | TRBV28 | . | TGTGCCAGCAGACTACAGGCGACTGGAAACACCATATATTTT | CASRLQATGNTIYF
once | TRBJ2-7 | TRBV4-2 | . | TGTGCCAGCAGCCAAGTTTTGGGGGACGAGCAGTACTTC | CASSQVLGDEQYF
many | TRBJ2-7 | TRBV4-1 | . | TGCGCCAGCAGCCAAACCCCGGGACTCTACGAGCAGTACTTC | CASSQTPGLYEQYF
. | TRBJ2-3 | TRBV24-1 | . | TGTGCCACCAGTGACACCCTTACAGATACGCAGTATTTT | CATSDTLTDTQYF
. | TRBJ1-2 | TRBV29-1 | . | TGCAGCGTTGAGGGTCAGGGTGGCTTCTATGGCTACACCTTC | CSVEGQGGFYGYTF
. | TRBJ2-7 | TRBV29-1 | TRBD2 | TGCAGCGTTCATAAGGGAGCGGGAAGCGGTATTGGGGAGCAGTACTTC | CSVHKGAGSGIGEQYF
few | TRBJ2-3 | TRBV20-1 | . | TGCAGTGCCCTCGGACTAACGCAAGGCACAGATACGCAGTATTTT | CSALGLTQGTDTQYF
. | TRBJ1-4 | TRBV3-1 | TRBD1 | TGTGCCAGCAGCCGTAGGGACAGTTATAATGAAAAACTGTTTTTT | CASSRRDSYNEKLFF
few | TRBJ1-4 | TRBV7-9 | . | TGTGCCAGCAGTCGGGTGATTAGCGAAAAACTGTTTTTT | CASSRVISEKLFF
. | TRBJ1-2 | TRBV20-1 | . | TGCAGTGCTCCCACTGGACGCGGGGCGTCTGGCTACACCTTC | CSAPTGRGASGYTF
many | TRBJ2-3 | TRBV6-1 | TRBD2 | TGTGCCAGCAGTCCCGAAGCCGCTAGCGGGAGTGGAGCAGATACGCAGTATTTT | CASSPEAASGSGADTQYF
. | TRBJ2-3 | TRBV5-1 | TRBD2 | TGCGCCAGCAGCCAAAATAGCGGGGCCACAGATACGCAGTATTTT | CASSQNSGATDTQYF
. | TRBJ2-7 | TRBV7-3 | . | TGTGCCAGCAGCTTATCTCCCAGCGTCGACGAGCAGTACTTC | CASSLSPSVDEQYF
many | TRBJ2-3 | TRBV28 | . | TGTGCCAGCAGTAGGATTATTAGCACAGATACGCAGTATTTT | CASSRIISTDTQYF
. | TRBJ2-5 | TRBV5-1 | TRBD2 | TGCGCCAGCAGCTTAACGGGAGGGGTAGAGACCCAGTACTTC | CASSLTGGVETQYF
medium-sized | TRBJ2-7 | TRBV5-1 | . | TGCGCCAGCGGCCCCTCGGGCTACGAGCAGTACTTC | CASGPSGYEQYF
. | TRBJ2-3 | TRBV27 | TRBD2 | TGTGCCAGCAGTTTCCGTCTAGCGGGAGGGTTGGATACGCAGTATTTT | CASSFRLAGGLDTQYF
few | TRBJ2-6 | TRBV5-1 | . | TGCGCCATCAGCTTGGTTTCTTCGCCGCCTGGGGCCAACGTCCTGACTTTC | CAISLVSSPPGANVLTF
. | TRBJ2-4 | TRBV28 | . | TGTGCCATCCAACCATCGCCGGTAGCCAAAAACATTCAGTACTTC | CAIQPSPVAKNIQYF
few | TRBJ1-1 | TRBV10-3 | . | TGTGCCATCAGTGAGCCCCCCCGAGGGAACACTGAAGCTTTCTTT | CAISEPPRGNTEAFF
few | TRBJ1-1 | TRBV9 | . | TGTGCCAGCAGCCCCCGGTTGCTGAACACTGAAGCTTTCTTT | CASSPRLLNTEAFF
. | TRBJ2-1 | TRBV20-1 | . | TGCAGTGCTAGAGATCCCAGGGTAAGGAGCAATGAGCAGTTCTTC | CSARDPRVRSNEQFF
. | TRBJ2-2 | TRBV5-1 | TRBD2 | TGCGCCAGCAGCTTAGCGGGGGCTCGGACCGGGGAGCTGTTTTTT | CASSLAGARTGELFF
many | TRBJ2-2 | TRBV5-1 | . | TGCGCCAGCAGCTTGGACGGGGGCCTGACCGGGGAGCTGTTTTTT | CASSLDGGLTGELFF
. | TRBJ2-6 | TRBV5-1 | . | TGCGCCAGCAGCTTTGAGGACTCTGGGGCCAACGTCCTGACTTTC | CASSFEDSGANVLTF
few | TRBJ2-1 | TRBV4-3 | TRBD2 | TGCGCCAGCAGCCAGGGACTAGCGGGGAATGAGCAGTTCTTC | CASSQGLAGNEQFF
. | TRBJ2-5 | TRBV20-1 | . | TGCAGTGCTAGAAGGGCCCAAGAGACCCAGTACTTC | CSARRAQETQYF
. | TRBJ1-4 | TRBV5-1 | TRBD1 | TGCGCCAGCAGCCAAACAGGGGCAACTAATGAAAAACTGTTTTTT | CASSQTGATNEKLFF
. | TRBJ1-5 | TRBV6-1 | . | TGTGCCAGCAGCCCTGACAAGGCGGCTCAGCCCCAGCATTTT | CASSPDKAAQPQHF
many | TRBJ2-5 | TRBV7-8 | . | TGTGCCAGCAGCTTAGCGGTGGGATCCGCCAATGTGGAGACCCAGTACTTC | CASSLAVGSANVETQYF
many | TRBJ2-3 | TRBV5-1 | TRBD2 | TGCGCCAGCAGCTGGACTAGCGGGAGTGGGGATACGCAGTATTTT | CASSWTSGSGDTQYF
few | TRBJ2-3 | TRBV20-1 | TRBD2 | TGCAGTTACAACCGGGGGGAACCCACAGATACGCAGTATTTT | CSYNRGEPTDTQYF
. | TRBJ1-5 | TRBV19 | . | TGTGCCAGTACCCGGGACAAAACCAATCAGCCCCAGCATTTT | CASTRDKTNQPQHF
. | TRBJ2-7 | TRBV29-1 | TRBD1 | TGCAGCGCCGGGACAGGGTACGAGCAGTACTTC | CSAGTGYEQYF
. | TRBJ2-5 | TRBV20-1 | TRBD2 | TGCAGTGCCCAGCGGGGCGTCGAGACCCAGTACTTC | CSAQRGVETQYF
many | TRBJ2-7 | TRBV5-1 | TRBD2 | TGCGCCAGCAGCTTCGGGACTAGCCGTGTCGACGAGCAGTACTTC | CASSFGTSRVDEQYF
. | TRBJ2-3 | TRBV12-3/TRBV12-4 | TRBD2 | TGTGCCAGCAGTCGACTAGCGGGGCTCACAGATACGCAGTATTTT | CASSRLAGLTDTQYF
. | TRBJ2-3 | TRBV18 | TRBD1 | TGTGCCAGCTCACCTAGGACAGGGGCAGGGTCTGGAGATACGCAGTATTTT | CASSPRTGAGSGDTQYF
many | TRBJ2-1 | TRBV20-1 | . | TGCAGTGCGGGCAATGAGCAGTTCTTC | CSAGNEQFF
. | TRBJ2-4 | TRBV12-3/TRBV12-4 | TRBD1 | TGTGCCAGCAGCCCTTCAGGGGGCCGGGGGAACATTCAGTACTTC | CASSPSGGRGNIQYF